This T cell receptor (beta chain) stems from a study of T cell responses to AZD1222 COVID-19 vaccine. Whole-study findings and limits: Mostly white British, mostly female donors; authors suggested clonal diversity may be underestimated. Spike-specific TCRs gained breadth and depth after people received two AZD1222 doses. Baseline antibody screening turned up just a handful of seropositive AZD1222 recipients.

Concerning this clone itself: Its target is unknown.

Germline CDR1 and CDR2: GTSNPN and SVGIG (reference sequence). The CDR3 is made up of 11 amino acids. V gave up 2 bases and J gave up 8 bases, with 9 bases separating them. The assay was immunoSEQ multiplex PCR, and TCRdb's table has in-frame clones only and misses some. Among some 89,000 clones listed, over 75% were seen once. Source: peripheral blood, taken on day 0 of MenACWY control vaccination. This chain connects TRBV30 to TRBJ1-2, with D hard to call. The TCR comes from an adult in good health. The CDR3 sequence is CAWSSEVGYTF. The CDR3 DNA sequence: TGTGCCTGGAGTTCGGAAGTCGGCTACACCTTC.